The 22 T cell receptor beta chains below all came from one sample that was sequenced in a study of blood T cell repertoires in COVID-19. Profiling relied on immunoSEQ multiplex PCR, and the TCRdb table lists in-frame clones only, not all of them. This sample has under 300,000 clones, with 70% to 85% found just once. The sequenced sample was peripheral blood. These receptors were obtained from a woman aged 40 to 50 with active or convalescent COVID-19.

This chain links TRBV3-1 (or the pseudogene TRBV3-2) with TRBJ1-6; 11 bases are a match to TRBD1. Per germline, CDR1 LGHDT and CDR2 YNNKEL (reference sequence). This CDR3 comprises 18 residues. V was clipped by 3 bases and J by 9 bases; unmatched bases: 13. CDR3 coding DNA: TGTGCCAGCAGCCACTGCCGGGACAGGGGGACACTATGTTCACCCCTCCACTTT. Translating gives CASSHCRDRGTLCSPLHF.

The V gene is TRBV12-2, the J gene TRBJ2-3; whether TRBD2, the table's D call, matches the DNA was not checked. TRBV12-2 is a pseudogene locus. This CDR3 is 16 amino acids long. CDR3 in amino acids: CASRLVRTSGEDTQYF. CDR3 coding DNA: TGTGCAAGTCGCTTAGTGAGGACTAGCGGGGAGGATACGCAGTATTTT.

The CDR3 DNA reads TGCGCCAGCAGTCAAGGGGGGTCCATCTACGAGCAGTACTTC. Residues: CASSQGGSIYEQYF. The chain joins TRBV23-1 to TRBJ2-7, with a tentative D call TRBD2 (6 bases). TRBV23-1 is placed among ORFs of uncertain function. V shed 2 bases and J shed 3 bases, with 11 bases lying between them. The CDR3 is 14 residues long.

This clone was counted a single time. The chain combines TRBV18 with TRBJ1-2, with D possibly being TRBD1 (6 bases). The CDR3 covers 15 residues. The germline V gene has CDR1 KGHSH and CDR2 LQKENI. The V end was cut by 3 bases, the J end by 4 bases, with 15 bases between. In nucleotides, the CDR3 is TGTGCCAGCTCACCCAACGCTGGGGGCGGCTATGGCTACACCTTC. This gives the protein CASSPNAGGGYGYTF.

The chain employs TRBV10-3 and TRBJ2-2; 7 positions agree with TRBD1. This CDR3 is 13 amino acids long. Germline V gene lookup returns CDR1 ENHRY and CDR2 SYGVKD. Unmatched junction bases numbered 5, after V lost 7 bases and J lost 6 bases. CDR3 residues: CAINDRAPGELFF. For the CDR3, the DNA is TGTGCCATCAACGACAGGGCACCCGGGGAGCTGTTTTTT.

V gene TRBV7-3 combines with J gene TRBJ1-2; 7 positions match TRBD1. Germline-derived CDR1 and CDR2 are SGHTA and FQGTGA. The CDR3 spans 13 residues. J was trimmed by 8 bases and V by 5 bases; bases with no gene match: 8. DNA of the CDR3: TGTGCCAGCAGCCCTACAGGGGAAATGGGCTACACCTTC. Translating it yields CASSPTGEMGYTF.

With respect to this clone: The sample contains more than one DNA sequence encoding this CDR3. This sequence joins TRBV28 and TRBJ1-6; tentatively, D is TRBD1 (6 bases). The germline gives CDR1 MDHEN, CDR2 SYDVKM. The length of the CDR3 is 13 residues. V was shortened by 6 bases and J by 6 bases, with 9 bases between the two germline ends. The CDR3 reads CASRVGGNSPLHF. DNA of the CDR3: TGTGCCAGCAGAGTAGGGGGTAATTCACCCCTCCACTTT.

The chain employs TRBV5-1 and TRBJ2-7; 7 positions match TRBD1. Germline trimming cut 4 bases from V and 6 bases from J; bases unmatched to any gene: 10. The CDR3 consists of 14 residues. Germline CDR1 reads SGHRS; CDR2 reads YFSETQ. This CDR3 reads CASSTGTEGGEQYV. The CDR3 DNA is TGCGCCAGCAGCACAGGGACAGAAGGAGGCGAGCAGTACGTC.

The chain joins TRBV10-1 to TRBJ1-1; D may be TRBD1 (5 bases). Trimming removed 4 bases from V and 11 bases from J, with 17 bases in between. The CDR3 loop spans 13 amino acids. The germline V gene has CDR1 WNHNN and CDR2 SYGVQD (reference sequence). The CDR3 nucleotides are TGCGCCAGCAGTGGCACAGGAACAATGAAGGCTTTCTTT. It yields the protein CASSGTGTMKAFF.

The chain uses TRBV7-2 and TRBJ1-1, with D hard to call. This CDR3 spans 13 amino acids. The V gene lost 5 bases and the J gene lost 6 bases, with 13 bases spanning the gap. The germline V gene has CDR1 SGHTA and CDR2 FQGNSA. CDR3 residues: CASSQDGDAEAFF. CDR3 DNA sequence: TGTGCCAGCAGCCAGGACGGGGATGCTGAAGCTTTCTTT.

This clone was counted many times. This sequence joins TRBV5-1 and TRBJ2-1, with TRBD1 identical over 8 bases. The J segment lost 4 bases and the V segment lost 3 bases, leaving 9 bases of the junction unmatched. Germline V gene sequence: CDR1 SGHRS, CDR2 YFSETQ. This CDR3 is 16 amino acids long. The CDR3 sequence: CASSSQGAAFYNEQFF. In DNA, the CDR3 is TGCGCCAGCAGCTCTCAGGGGGCGGCCTTTTACAATGAGCAGTTCTTC.

This clone has just a few counts. The V call is TRBV4-2, the J call TRBJ1-4; 9 bases map to TRBD1. Looked up from germline, CDR1 is LGHNA and CDR2 is YNFKEQ. The CDR3 runs to 16 residues. Trimming took 1 base from V and 7 from J; bases not matched to a gene: 7. In nucleotides, the CDR3 is TGTGCCAGCAGCCAAGGGATGACAGGGGGAAGTGAAAAACTGTTTTTT. It yields the protein CASSQGMTGGSEKLFF.

This sequence joins TRBV5-4 and TRBJ1-2; D is possibly TRBD1 (5 bases). CDR1 is SGHNT and CDR2 is YYREEE in the germline V gene (reference sequence). V was pared by 0 bases and J by 3 bases, with 15 bases between. The length of the CDR3 is 16 residues. The chain's CDR3 is CASSLDPGRSDYGYTF. The CDR3 DNA is TGTGCCAGCAGCTTGGATCCAGGGCGGAGTGACTATGGCTACACCTTC. Full variable domain (remainder filled in from reference TRBV5-4 and TRBJ1-2): ETGVTQSPTHLIKTRGQQVTLRCSSQSGHNTVSWYQQALGQGPQFIFQYYREEENGRGNFPPRFSGLQFPNYSSELNVNALELDDSALYLCASSLDPGRSDYGYTFGSGTRLTVV.

The genes are TRBV29-1 and TRBJ2-3; 8 nucleotides line up with TRBD1. Germline V CDR1 and CDR2: SQVTM, ANQGSEA. This CDR3 region has 15 residues. V lost 5 bases and J lost 0; bases outside the gene matches: 7. The CDR3 DNA is TGCAGCGTTACCTCGGACAGGGCCAGCACAGATACGCAGTATTTT. It yields the protein CSVTSDRASTDTQYF.

As to this clone: Sequence at one end of the junction differs from germline and may be a read error. This rearrangement joins TRBV7-7 to TRBJ2-5; the match to TRBD1 covers 7 bases. This CDR3 has 14 amino acids. Germline CDR1 is SSHAT and CDR2 is FNYEAQ (reference sequence). This CDR3 is CASSLGGRQETQYF. The CDR3 bases are TGTGCTAGCAGCCTAGGGGGCAGGCAGGAGACCCAGTACTTC.

V and J are TRBV3-1 (or the pseudogene TRBV3-2) and TRBJ1-2; perhaps TRBD1 as D (5 bases). V lost 5 bases and J 4 bases, leaving 11 bases between the germline ends. Germline V gene data show CDR1 as LGHDT and CDR2 as YNNKEL (reference sequence). This CDR3 region has 13 residues. This CDR3 reads CASSSRQLYGYTF. Here the CDR3 DNA reads TGTGCCAGCAGCTCACGACAGCTCTATGGCTACACCTTC.

This clone was counted between two and nine times. The chain uses TRBV18 and TRBJ1-3; tentatively, D is TRBD1 (6 bases). Germline V gives CDR1 KGHSH, CDR2 LQKENI. The CDR3 loop spans 15 amino acids. With 6 bases removed from V and 4 bases from J, the gap between germline ends came to 16 bases. The CDR3 DNA reads TGTGCCAGCTCCCAAGCCCCGGGACAAGGAAACACCATATATTTT. It is translated as CASSQAPGQGNTIYF.

Turning to this clone: A read error may produce the germline difference seen at one junction end. The gene calls are TRBV6-6 and TRBJ2-1; perhaps TRBD1 as D (6 bases). There are 15 residues in the CDR3. The germline gives CDR1 MNHNY, CDR2 SVGAGI (reference sequence). The CDR3 DNA reads as TGTGTCAGCAGAACAACCGGGACAAATTACAATGAGCAGTTCTTC. This encodes CVSRTTGTNYNEQFF.

The V and J genes are TRBV7-6 and TRBJ2-7; D call uncertain. CDR1 SGHVS and CDR2 FNYEAQ come from the germline V gene. Trimming removed 1 base at V and 2 bases at J, with 6 bases between. The length of the CDR3 is 13 residues. The DNA of the CDR3 is TGTGCCAGCAGCTTAGGTAGAGCCTACGAGCAGTACTTC. It codes for CASSLGRAYEQYF.

The chain uses TRBV3-1 (or the pseudogene TRBV3-2) and TRBJ1-1; D not certain. The germline CDR1 and CDR2 sequences are LGHDT and YNNKEL (reference sequence). CDR3 length equals 13 residues. Trimming removed 5 bases from V and 4 bases from J, with 11 bases in between. The DNA of the CDR3 is TGTGCCAGCAGCTCTGGAGGGAGCACTGAAGCTTTCTTT. It translates to CASSSGGSTEAFF.

The chain is built from TRBV9 and TRBJ1-3, with 8 positions matching TRBD1. Germline-derived CDR1 and CDR2 are SGDLS and YYNGEE. The CDR3 sequence is 15 residues long. J was trimmed by 4 bases and V by 4 bases; bases with no gene match: 7. The CDR3 DNA sequence: TGTGCCAGCAGCTTCCAGGGGGCGGCGGGAAACACCATATATTTT. It is translated as CASSFQGAAGNTIYF.

The rearrangement joins TRBV3-1 (or the pseudogene TRBV3-2) to TRBJ1-5, with a possible D match to TRBD1 (5 bases). The CDR3 has 14 amino acids. The V end was cut by 4 bases, the J end by 5 bases, with 12 bases between. Per germline, CDR1 LGHDT and CDR2 YNNKEL (reference sequence). The CDR3 DNA reads as TGTGCCAGCAGCCCTCAGGGAAACCATCAGCCCCAGCATTTT. This codes for CASSPQGNHQPQHF.